A selection of T cell receptor beta chains follows, all from one sample in a study of CD8+ T cells in alopecia areata. Measured with immunoSEQ multiplex PCR; TCRdb has only the in-frame clones, and not every one. The table includes hundreds of thousands of clones, more than 55% detected once. Here the sequenced sample was CD4+ T cells sorted from blood, taken between weeks 44 and 45, from a patient treated with tofacitinib. These receptor sequences come from a human donor with alopecia areata. Both conserved end residues are part of each CDR3. D genes are given only for firm matches. Only some rows state a clone size, as once, few, many or a class for expanded clones.

D gene	V gene	J gene	clone size	CDR3 protein	CDR3 DNA
NA	TRBV4-1	TRBJ1-2	NA	CASSSYAGESYTF	TGCGCCAGCAGCTCTTATGCCGGGGAAAGCTACACCTTC
NA	TRBV15	TRBJ2-5	NA	CATSRTAAQETQYF	TGTGCCACCAGCCGGACAGCGGCCCAAGAGACCCAGTACTTC
NA	TRBV4-3	TRBJ2-3	NA	CASSQDPRAVTDTQYF	TGCGCCAGCAGCCAAGATCCCCGTGCGGTCACAGATACGCAGTATTTT
NA	TRBV10-2	TRBJ2-5	NA	CASSTSLQETQYF	TGCGCCAGCTCCACTAGCCTCCAAGAGACCCAGTACTTC
NA	TRBV29-1	TRBJ1-2	few	CSSGGADGYTF	TGCAGCTCCGGGGGCGCGGATGGCTACACCTTC
TRBD2	TRBV29-1	TRBJ2-3	NA	CSVDGLAATDTQYF	TGCAGCGTTGATGGGCTAGCGGCCACAGATACGCAGTATTTT
TRBD2	TRBV5-1	TRBJ2-3	NA	CASSGMTSGTDTQYF	TGCGCCAGCAGCGGGATGACTAGCGGCACAGATACGCAGTATTTT
NA	TRBV30	TRBJ2-7	NA	CAWSPGSSYEQYF	TGTGCCTGGAGCCCAGGCAGCTCCTACGAGCAGTACTTC
NA	TRBV30	TRBJ2-7	NA	CAWGTMYEQYF	TGTGCCTGGGGAACGATGTACGAGCAGTACTTC
NA	TRBV6-6	TRBJ2-6	NA	CASSYAGANVLTF	TGTGCCAGCAGTTATGCTGGGGCCAACGTCCTGACTTTC
TRBD2	TRBV10-3	TRBJ2-2	NA	CAISERGGNTGELFF	TGTGCCATCAGTGAGCGGGGGGGAAACACCGGGGAGCTGTTTTTT
NA	TRBV6-5	TRBJ1-4	once	CASSYSLNEKLFF	TGTGCCAGCAGTTACTCCTTGAATGAAAAACTGTTTTTT
NA	TRBV30	TRBJ2-3	NA	CAWSRVTRDTQYF	TGTGCCTGGAGTCGCGTTACAAGAGATACGCAGTATTTT
NA	TRBV11-2	TRBJ2-2	few	CASSEQGTGELFF	TGTGCCAGCAGCGAACAGGGTACCGGGGAGCTGTTTTTT
NA	TRBV18	TRBJ2-3	NA	CASSRIGDKNTDTQYF	TGTGCCAGCTCCCGCATTGGGGATAAAAACACAGATACGCAGTATTTT
NA	TRBV5-1	TRBJ2-7	NA	CASSSLGRIYEQYF	TGCGCCAGCAGCTCCCTAGGACGGATCTACGAGCAGTACTTC
TRBD1	TRBV7-2	TRBJ2-3	NA	CASSTRQGGWTDTQYF	TGTGCCAGCAGCACCCGACAGGGGGGTTGGACAGATACGCAGTATTTT
TRBD1	TRBV30	TRBJ2-7	NA	CAWRWGDRPDEQYF	TGTGCCTGGCGGTGGGGGGACAGGCCCGACGAGCAGTACTTC
NA	TRBV27	TRBJ2-2	NA	CASSLRPTGELFF	TGTGCCAGCAGTTTACGACCAACCGGGGAGCTGTTTTTT
NA	TRBV2	TRBJ1-2	NA	CASGETSGYYGYTF	TGTGCCAGTGGGGAGACTTCGGGGTACTATGGCTACACCTTC
NA	TRBV13	TRBJ2-6	NA	CASSLGSPGANVLTF	TGTGCCAGCAGCTTAGGAAGTCCTGGGGCCAACGTCCTGACTTTC
TRBD1	TRBV29-1	TRBJ1-1	once	CSVVGTGGLDTEAFF	TGCAGCGTTGTTGGGACAGGGGGTTTGGACACTGAAGCTTTCTTT
NA	TRBV12-5	TRBJ2-3	NA	CASGSGHSTDTQYF	TGTGCTAGTGGATCAGGGCATAGCACAGATACGCAGTATTTT
TRBD2	TRBV5-1	TRBJ2-7	NA	CASSWGLAEKSYEQYF	TGCGCCAGCAGCTGGGGACTAGCGGAAAAATCCTACGAGCAGTACTTC
NA	TRBV7-7	TRBJ2-5	NA	CASSLGSGAEETQYF	TGTGCCAGCAGCTTAGGATCAGGGGCGGAGGAGACCCAGTACTTC
NA	TRBV5-1	TRBJ1-1	once	CASSLSTMNTEAFF	TGCGCCAGCAGCTTATCGACTATGAACACTGAAGCTTTCTTT
TRBD1	TRBV29-1	TRBJ1-4	NA	CSVLGQGGEKLFF	TGCAGCGTCCTAGGACAGGGTGGGGAAAAACTGTTTTTT
NA	TRBV5-4	TRBJ2-7	NA	CASSPRGDTFSYEQYF	TGTGCCAGCAGCCCCCGGGGGGACACCTTCTCCTACGAGCAGTACTTC
TRBD1	TRBV27	TRBJ2-1	NA	CASSPNRGLFNEQFF	TGTGCCAGCAGTCCTAACAGGGGTTTGTTCAATGAGCAGTTCTTC
NA	TRBV30	TRBJ1-1	NA	CAWSVQESTEAFF	TGTGCCTGGAGTGTACAGGAGAGCACTGAAGCTTTCTTT
NA	TRBV19	TRBJ2-5	NA	CASSWGSVETQYF	TGTGCCAGTAGTTGGGGGTCAGTGGAGACCCAGTACTTC
NA	TRBV12-5	TRBJ1-5	NA	CASGLVLGLSNQPQHF	TGTGCTAGTGGTTTGGTATTGGGGTTGAGCAATCAGCCCCAGCATTTT
NA	TRBV4-1	TRBJ1-1	few	CASSLAGRLNTEAFF	TGCGCCAGCAGCCTCGCGGGCAGATTGAACACTGAAGCTTTCTTT
NA	TRBV20-1	TRBJ1-2	NA	CSANLGYGYTF	TGCAGTGCTAACCTCGGTTATGGCTACACCTTC
TRBD2	TRBV29-1	TRBJ2-7	NA	CSAHPGGQSYEQYF	TGCAGCGCTCACCCGGGGGGGCAATCCTACGAGCAGTACTTC
TRBD1	TRBV29-1	TRBJ1-1	NA	CSVTGQVRNTEAFF	TGCAGCGTTACAGGACAGGTGAGGAACACTGAAGCTTTCTTT
NA	TRBV23-1	TRBJ1-6	NA	CASSQSSRGSSYNSPLHF	TGCGCCAGCAGTCAATCGAGTCGGGGGAGCTCCTATAATTCACCCCTCCACTTT
NA	TRBV6-6	TRBJ2-2	once	CASSYVLAFGELFF	TGTGCCAGCAGTTACGTCCTAGCGTTCGGGGAGCTGTTTTTT
TRBD2	TRBV4-3	TRBJ2-3	once	CASSQAAGGPTDTQYF	TGCGCCAGCAGCCAAGCGGCGGGGGGGCCGACAGATACGCAGTATTTT
NA	TRBV27	TRBJ2-5	few	CASSSYRGRATQETQYF	TGTGCCAGCAGTTCCTACAGGGGGAGGGCGACCCAAGAGACCCAGTACTTC
TRBD1	TRBV5-1	TRBJ2-7	NA	CASSIARGSDSYEQYF	TGCGCCAGCAGCATCGCCAGGGGGAGCGACTCCTACGAGCAGTACTTC
NA	TRBV12-5	TRBJ2-3	NA	CASGLGTDTDTQYF	TGTGCTAGTGGTTTGGGGACCGACACAGATACGCAGTATTTT
NA	TRBV14	TRBJ1-1	NA	CASSQYESYAEAFF	TGTGCCAGCAGCCAATACGAGAGTTACGCTGAAGCTTTCTTT
TRBD1	TRBV27	TRBJ1-2	NA	CASRTGLYGYTF	TGTGCCAGCAGGACAGGGCTCTATGGCTACACCTTC
TRBD1	TRBV9	TRBJ2-5	NA	CASSPTGLGKTQYF	TGTGCCAGCAGTCCGACAGGGTTGGGAAAGACCCAGTACTTC
NA	TRBV29-1	TRBJ1-1	few	CSVEDYVGDGAFF	TGCAGCGTTGAAGATTATGTTGGGGACGGCGCTTTCTTT
TRBD1	TRBV6-5	TRBJ1-1	once	CASSYYRDRVNTEAFF	TGTGCCAGCAGTTACTATCGGGACAGGGTGAACACTGAAGCTTTCTTT
TRBD2	TRBV15	TRBJ2-3	few	CATSSGTSTSDTQYF	TGTGCCACCAGCTCCGGGACTAGCACGTCAGATACGCAGTATTTT
NA	TRBV4-3	TRBJ1-1	NA	CASSQAGNTEAFF	TGCGCCAGCAGCCAAGCGGGTAATACTGAAGCTTTCTTT
NA	TRBV10-3	TRBJ1-6	NA	CASSNQGLINSPLHF	TGTGCCAGCAGTAACCAGGGATTAATCAATTCACCCCTCCACTTT
TRBD1	TRBV29-1	TRBJ1-2	NA	CSDRTGGNYGYTF	TGCAGCGACAGGACAGGGGGAAACTATGGCTACACCTTC
NA	TRBV7-2	TRBJ2-7	many	CASSLDSSYEQYF	TGTGCCAGCAGCTTGGACAGCTCCTACGAGCAGTACTTC
NA	TRBV9	TRBJ2-5	NA	CASSAGETQYF	TGTGCCAGCAGCGCGGGGGAGACCCAGTACTTC